A selection of T cell receptor beta chains follows, all from one sample in a study of blood T cell repertoires in COVID-19. The method was immunoSEQ multiplex PCR; TCRdb's version includes in-frame clones alone and lacks a portion of them. The profile shows roughly 150,000 clones, approximately 90% of them singletons. The sequenced material came from peripheral blood. The receptors were gathered from a man between 18 and 35 years old with COVID-19, enrolled during active disease. CDR3s include the opening cysteine and the closing phenylalanine or tryptophan. A D gene is named only where the DNA matches it firmly. Size tells how often a clone was seen (once, few, many) or the class of an expanded clone, and some rows leave it out.

CDR3nt	CDR3aa	d_gene	abundance	v_gene	j_gene
TGTGCCAGCAGTTTATCAGGCTATTTGTTTAATGAGCAGTTCTTC	CASSLSGYLFNEQFF	NA	NA	TRBV28	TRBJ2-1
TGTGCCAGCAGTTTCCCAGAGGGCAGGGGGCATGGAGAGACCCAGTACTTC	CASSFPEGRGHGETQYF	TRBD1	NA	TRBV28	TRBJ2-5
TGTGCCATCAGCCCCCGACAGGGATACACAGATACGCAGTATTTT	CAISPRQGYTDTQYF	TRBD1	NA	TRBV10-3	TRBJ2-3
TGTGCCAGCAGCTTGCTAGCGGGAGAAGAGACCCAGTACTTC	CASSLLAGEETQYF	TRBD2	NA	TRBV5-5	TRBJ2-5
TGTGCCAGCAGTAGACAGGGGTCCTACGAGCAGTACTTC	CASSRQGSYEQYF	TRBD1	NA	TRBV6-5	TRBJ2-7
TGCAGCGTTGAGGTTTGGGGGGTTGAGACCCAGTACTTC	CSVEVWGVETQYF	NA	NA	TRBV29-1	TRBJ2-5
TGTGCCAGCAAGTCTGGGACTACACACTACGAGCAGTACTTC	CASKSGTTHYEQYF	TRBD2	NA	TRBV6-5	TRBJ2-7
TGTGCCAGAAGCTTGGGATACGGGGATTGCTCCCCCGGGGAGCTGTTTTTT	CARSLGYGDCSPGELFF	NA	NA	TRBV5-3	TRBJ2-2
TGTGCCTGGAGCGGGACTCGCACAGATACGCAGTATTTT	CAWSGTRTDTQYF	NA	NA	TRBV30	TRBJ2-3
TGTGCCTGGAGTGTGTCCCTAGCAGATACGCAGTATTTT	CAWSVSLADTQYF	NA	once	TRBV30	TRBJ2-3
TGTGCCAGCAGCTCCGTTTCCGGGTTCACAGATACGCAGTATTTT	CASSSVSGFTDTQYF	NA	NA	TRBV7-2	TRBJ2-3
TGTGCCAGCAGCTTAATAGCCGGAATCTCTGGAAACACCATATATTTT	CASSLIAGISGNTIYF	NA	NA	TRBV7-2	TRBJ1-3
TGTGCCAGCAGCTTAGCATTAGCGGTATACGAGCAGTACTTC	CASSLALAVYEQYF	NA	NA	TRBV7-2	TRBJ2-7
TGCAGCTTAATCCAGGGTGGGGGGAATGAGCAGTTCTTC	CSLIQGGGNEQFF	NA	NA	TRBV29-1	TRBJ2-1
TGCGCCAGCAGCCCACGACAGGGGGCTGATGGCTACACCTTC	CASSPRQGADGYTF	TRBD1	NA	TRBV5-1	TRBJ1-2
TGCGCCAGCAGCCACGGTCCGGGCAGGGGGGCTTACAATGAGCAGTTCTTC	CASSHGPGRGAYNEQFF	NA	once	TRBV4-3	TRBJ2-1
TGTGCCAGCAGCTTATTAGGTAGCGGGAGGACCGGGGAGCTGTTTTTT	CASSLLGSGRTGELFF	TRBD2	few	TRBV7-2	TRBJ2-2
TGTGCCAGCAGTTTACCAGGGGTCGATGAGCAGTTCTTC	CASSLPGVDEQFF	NA	NA	TRBV28	TRBJ2-1
TGTGCCAGCAGCTTAACCCCAGGTCGGGGGTCCGGTGAGACCCAGTACTTC	CASSLTPGRGSGETQYF	NA	once	TRBV7-2	TRBJ2-5
TGTGCCTGGAGCCTAAAAGGAGGGACCTACGAGCAGTACTTC	CAWSLKGGTYEQYF	NA	NA	TRBV30	TRBJ2-7
TGTGCCAGTAGTACGACAGGGGACACCGGGGAGCTGTTTTTT	CASSTTGDTGELFF	TRBD1	NA	TRBV19	TRBJ2-2
TGTGCCATCAGTGAGGGACTCGCGAACACCGGGGAGCTGTTTTTT	CAISEGLANTGELFF	NA	NA	TRBV10-3	TRBJ2-2
TGTGCCAGCAGTTTATGGGGTAACCTAGGCGAGCAGTACTTC	CASSLWGNLGEQYF	NA	NA	TRBV28	TRBJ2-7
TGTGCCAGCAGCTTGCAGGGGGCGCTTCCCTATGGCTACACCTTC	CASSLQGALPYGYTF	TRBD1	NA	TRBV7-2	TRBJ1-2
TGTGCCAGCAGCCCCGGGGACAGAATCTACGAGCAGTACTTC	CASSPGDRIYEQYF	TRBD1	NA	TRBV3-1/TRBV3-2	TRBJ2-7
TGCGCCAGCAGTGCTCCGGTGGACGAGCAGTACTTC	CASSAPVDEQYF	NA	many	TRBV10-1	TRBJ2-7
TGCAGCGCTGGGGGGGTAAGGACTGAAGCTTTCTTT	CSAGGVRTEAFF	NA	NA	TRBV29-1	TRBJ1-1
TGTGCCAGTAGTATTCCGGGACAGGTCTACTATGGCTACACCTTC	CASSIPGQVYYGYTF	TRBD1	NA	TRBV19	TRBJ1-2
TGTGCCAGCAGCTCCCTCCGGGGTGGCGAGCAGTACTTC	CASSSLRGGEQYF	NA	NA	TRBV7-9	TRBJ2-7
TGCGCCAGCAGCCCGGGCGGGACTAGCGGGAGCAATGAGCAGTTCTTC	CASSPGGTSGSNEQFF	TRBD2	NA	TRBV5-1	TRBJ2-1
TGTGCCAGCAGCGGATTGGGGGACAGGGACTATGGCTACACCTTC	CASSGLGDRDYGYTF	TRBD1	NA	TRBV9	TRBJ1-2
TGTGCCAGCAGCTTCGTCAGGGGTTACGAAAACACCATATATTTT	CASSFVRGYENTIYF	NA	NA	TRBV7-9	TRBJ1-3
TGTGCCAGCAGCCCCGCCGGGGGATATGGAAACACCATATATTTT	CASSPAGGYGNTIYF	NA	NA	TRBV9	TRBJ1-3
TGTGCCAGCAGCCCTACCGGGACAGGAGCTAATTCACCCCTCCACTTT	CASSPTGTGANSPLHF	TRBD1	NA	TRBV7-9	TRBJ1-6
TGTGCCAGCAGCAAAGGACAGTTTGCGGATACGCAGTATTTT	CASSKGQFADTQYF	NA	NA	TRBV7-9	TRBJ2-3
TGTGCCAGCGCAGGGGGACCGGGGGCCCAAGAGACCCAGTACTTC	CASAGGPGAQETQYF	NA	NA	TRBV7-7	TRBJ2-5
TGTGCCAGCGGGCAGTACTATGGCTACACCTTC	CASGQYYGYTF	NA	NA	TRBV27	TRBJ1-2